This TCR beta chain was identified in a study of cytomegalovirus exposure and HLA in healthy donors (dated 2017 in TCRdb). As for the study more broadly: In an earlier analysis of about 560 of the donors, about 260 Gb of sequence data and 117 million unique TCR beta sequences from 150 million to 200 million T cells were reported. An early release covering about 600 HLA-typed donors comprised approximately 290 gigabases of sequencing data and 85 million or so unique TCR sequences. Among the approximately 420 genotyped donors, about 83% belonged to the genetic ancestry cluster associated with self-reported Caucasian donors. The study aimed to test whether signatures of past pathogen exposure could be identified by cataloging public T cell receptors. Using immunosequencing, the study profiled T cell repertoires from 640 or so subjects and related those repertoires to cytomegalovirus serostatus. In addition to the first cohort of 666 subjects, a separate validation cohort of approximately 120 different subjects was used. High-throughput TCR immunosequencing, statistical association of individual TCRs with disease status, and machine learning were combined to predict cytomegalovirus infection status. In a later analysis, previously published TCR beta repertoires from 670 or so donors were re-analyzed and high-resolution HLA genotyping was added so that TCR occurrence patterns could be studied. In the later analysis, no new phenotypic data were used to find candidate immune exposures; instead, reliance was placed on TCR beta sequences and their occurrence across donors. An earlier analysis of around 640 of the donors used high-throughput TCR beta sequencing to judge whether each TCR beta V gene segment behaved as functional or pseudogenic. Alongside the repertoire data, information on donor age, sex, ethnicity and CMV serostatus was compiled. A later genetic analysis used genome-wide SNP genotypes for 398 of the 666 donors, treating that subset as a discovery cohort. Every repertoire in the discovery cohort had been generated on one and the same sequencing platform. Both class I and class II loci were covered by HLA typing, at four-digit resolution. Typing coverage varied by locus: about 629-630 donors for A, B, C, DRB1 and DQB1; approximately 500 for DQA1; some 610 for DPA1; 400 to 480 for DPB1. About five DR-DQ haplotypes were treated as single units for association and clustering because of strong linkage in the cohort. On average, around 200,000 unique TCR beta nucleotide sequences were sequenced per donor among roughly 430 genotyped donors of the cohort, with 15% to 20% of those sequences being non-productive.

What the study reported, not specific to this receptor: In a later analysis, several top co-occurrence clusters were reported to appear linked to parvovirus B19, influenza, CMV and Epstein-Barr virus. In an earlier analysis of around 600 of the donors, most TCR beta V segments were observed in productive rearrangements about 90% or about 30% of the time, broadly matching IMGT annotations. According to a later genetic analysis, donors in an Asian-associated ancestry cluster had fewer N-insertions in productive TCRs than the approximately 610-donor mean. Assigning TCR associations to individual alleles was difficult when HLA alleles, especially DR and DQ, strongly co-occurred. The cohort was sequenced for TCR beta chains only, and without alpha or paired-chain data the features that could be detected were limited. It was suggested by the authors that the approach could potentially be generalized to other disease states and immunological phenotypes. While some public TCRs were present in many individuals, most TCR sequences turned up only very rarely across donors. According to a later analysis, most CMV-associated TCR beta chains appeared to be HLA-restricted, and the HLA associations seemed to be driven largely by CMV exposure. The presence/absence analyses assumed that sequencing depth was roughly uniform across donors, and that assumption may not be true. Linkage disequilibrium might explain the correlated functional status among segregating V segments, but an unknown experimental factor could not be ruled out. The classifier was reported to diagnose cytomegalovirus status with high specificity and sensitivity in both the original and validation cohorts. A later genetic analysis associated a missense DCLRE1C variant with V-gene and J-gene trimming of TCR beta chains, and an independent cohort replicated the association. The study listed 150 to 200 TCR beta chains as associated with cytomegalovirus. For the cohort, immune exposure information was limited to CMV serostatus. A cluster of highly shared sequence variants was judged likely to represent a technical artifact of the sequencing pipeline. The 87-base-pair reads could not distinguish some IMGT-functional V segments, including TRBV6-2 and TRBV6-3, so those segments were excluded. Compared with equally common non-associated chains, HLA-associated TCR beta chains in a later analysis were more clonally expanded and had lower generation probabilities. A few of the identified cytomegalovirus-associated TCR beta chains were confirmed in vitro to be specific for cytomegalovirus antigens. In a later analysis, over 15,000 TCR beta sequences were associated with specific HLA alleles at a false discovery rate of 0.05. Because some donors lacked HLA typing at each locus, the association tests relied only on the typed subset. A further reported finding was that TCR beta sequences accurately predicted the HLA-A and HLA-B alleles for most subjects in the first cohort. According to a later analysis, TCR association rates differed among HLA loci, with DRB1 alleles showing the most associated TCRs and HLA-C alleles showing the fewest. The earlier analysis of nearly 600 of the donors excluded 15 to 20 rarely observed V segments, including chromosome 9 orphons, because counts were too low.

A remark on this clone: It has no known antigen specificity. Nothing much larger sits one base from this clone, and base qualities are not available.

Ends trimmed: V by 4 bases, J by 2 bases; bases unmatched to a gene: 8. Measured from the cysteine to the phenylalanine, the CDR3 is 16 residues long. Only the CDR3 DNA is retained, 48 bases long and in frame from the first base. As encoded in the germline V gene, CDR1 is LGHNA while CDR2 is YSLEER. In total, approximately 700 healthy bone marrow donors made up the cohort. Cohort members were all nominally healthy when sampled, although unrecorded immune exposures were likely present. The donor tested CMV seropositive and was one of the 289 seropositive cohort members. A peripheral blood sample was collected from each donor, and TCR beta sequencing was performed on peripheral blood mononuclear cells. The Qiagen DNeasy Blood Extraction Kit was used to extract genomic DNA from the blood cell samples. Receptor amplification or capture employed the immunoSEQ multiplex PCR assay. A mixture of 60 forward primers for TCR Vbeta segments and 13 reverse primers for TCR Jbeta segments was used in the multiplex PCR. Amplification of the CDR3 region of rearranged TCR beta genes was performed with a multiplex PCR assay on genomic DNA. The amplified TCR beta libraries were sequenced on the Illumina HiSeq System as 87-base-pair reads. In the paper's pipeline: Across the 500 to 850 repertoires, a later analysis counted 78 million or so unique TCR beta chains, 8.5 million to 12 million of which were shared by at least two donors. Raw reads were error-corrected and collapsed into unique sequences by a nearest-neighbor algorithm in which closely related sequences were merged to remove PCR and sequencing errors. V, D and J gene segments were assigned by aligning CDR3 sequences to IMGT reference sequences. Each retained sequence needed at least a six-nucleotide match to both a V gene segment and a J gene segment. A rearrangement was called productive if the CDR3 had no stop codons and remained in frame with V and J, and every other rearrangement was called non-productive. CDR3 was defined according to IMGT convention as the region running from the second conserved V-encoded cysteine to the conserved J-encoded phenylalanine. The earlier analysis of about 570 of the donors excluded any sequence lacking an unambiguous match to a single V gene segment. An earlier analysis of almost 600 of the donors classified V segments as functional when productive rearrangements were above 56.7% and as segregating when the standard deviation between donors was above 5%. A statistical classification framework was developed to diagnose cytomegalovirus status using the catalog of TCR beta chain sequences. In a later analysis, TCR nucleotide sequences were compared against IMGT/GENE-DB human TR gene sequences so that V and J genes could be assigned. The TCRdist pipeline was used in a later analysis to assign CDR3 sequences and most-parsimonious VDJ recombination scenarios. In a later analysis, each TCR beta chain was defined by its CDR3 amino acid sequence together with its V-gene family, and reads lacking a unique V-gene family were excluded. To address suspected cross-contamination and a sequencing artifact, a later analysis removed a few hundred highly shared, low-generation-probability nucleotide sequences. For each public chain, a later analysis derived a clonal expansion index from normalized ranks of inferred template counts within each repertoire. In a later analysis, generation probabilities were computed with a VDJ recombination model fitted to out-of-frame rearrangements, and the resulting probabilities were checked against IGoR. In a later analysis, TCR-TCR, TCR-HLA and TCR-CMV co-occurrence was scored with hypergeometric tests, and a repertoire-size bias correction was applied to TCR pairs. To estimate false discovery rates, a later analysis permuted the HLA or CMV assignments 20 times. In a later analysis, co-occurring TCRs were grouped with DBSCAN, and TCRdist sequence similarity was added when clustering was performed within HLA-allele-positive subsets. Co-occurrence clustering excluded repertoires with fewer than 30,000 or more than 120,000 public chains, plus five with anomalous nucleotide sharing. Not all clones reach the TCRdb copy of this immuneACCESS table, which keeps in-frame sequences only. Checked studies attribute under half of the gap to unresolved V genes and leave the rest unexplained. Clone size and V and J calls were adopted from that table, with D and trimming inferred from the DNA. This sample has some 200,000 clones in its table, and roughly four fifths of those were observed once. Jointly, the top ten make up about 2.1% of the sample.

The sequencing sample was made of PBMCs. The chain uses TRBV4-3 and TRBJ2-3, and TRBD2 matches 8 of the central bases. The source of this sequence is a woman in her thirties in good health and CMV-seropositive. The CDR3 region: CASSLVAGPFTDTQYF. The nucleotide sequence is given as TGCGCCAGCAGCCTGGTAGCGGGACCCTTCACAGATACGCAGTATTTT.